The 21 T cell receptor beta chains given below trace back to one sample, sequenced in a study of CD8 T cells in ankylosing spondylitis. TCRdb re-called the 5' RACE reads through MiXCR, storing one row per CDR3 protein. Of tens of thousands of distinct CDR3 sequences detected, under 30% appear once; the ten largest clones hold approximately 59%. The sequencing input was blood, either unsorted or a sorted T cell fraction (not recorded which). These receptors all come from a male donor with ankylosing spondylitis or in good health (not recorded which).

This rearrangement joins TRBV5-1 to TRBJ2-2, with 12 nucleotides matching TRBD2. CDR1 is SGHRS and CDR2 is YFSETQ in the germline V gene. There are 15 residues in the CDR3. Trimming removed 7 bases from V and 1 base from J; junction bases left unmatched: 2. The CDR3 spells CASGTSGLNTGELFF. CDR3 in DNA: TGCGCCAGCGGGACTAGCGGGTTGAACACCGGGGAGCTGTTTTTT.

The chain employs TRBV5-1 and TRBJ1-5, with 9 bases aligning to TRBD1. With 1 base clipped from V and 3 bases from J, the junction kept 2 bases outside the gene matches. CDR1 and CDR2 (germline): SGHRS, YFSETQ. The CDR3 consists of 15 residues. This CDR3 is CASSLRTGDNQPQHF. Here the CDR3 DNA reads TGCGCCAGCAGCTTGAGGACAGGGGACAATCAGCCCCAGCATTTT.

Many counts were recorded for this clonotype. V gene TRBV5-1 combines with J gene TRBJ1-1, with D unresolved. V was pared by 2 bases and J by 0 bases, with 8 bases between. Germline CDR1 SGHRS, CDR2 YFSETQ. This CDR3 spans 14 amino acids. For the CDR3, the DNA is TGCGCCAGCAGCTTAACAAGGTTGAACACTGAAGCTTTCTTT. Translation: CASSLTRLNTEAFF.

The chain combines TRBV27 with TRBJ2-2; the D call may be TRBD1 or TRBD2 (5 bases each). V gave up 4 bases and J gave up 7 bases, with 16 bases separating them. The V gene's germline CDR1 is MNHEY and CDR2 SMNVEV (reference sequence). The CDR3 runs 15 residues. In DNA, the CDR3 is TGTGCCAGCAGTTCGATGACAGCAGAGGGCGGGGAGCTGTTTTTT. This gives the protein CASSSMTAEGGELFF.

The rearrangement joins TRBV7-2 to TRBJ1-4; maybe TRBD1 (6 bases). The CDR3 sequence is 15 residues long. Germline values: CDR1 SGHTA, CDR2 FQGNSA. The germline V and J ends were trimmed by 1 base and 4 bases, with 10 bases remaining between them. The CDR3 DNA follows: TGTGCCAGCAGCTTAGGAACAGGGTATAATGAAAAACTGTTTTTT. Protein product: CASSLGTGYNEKLFF. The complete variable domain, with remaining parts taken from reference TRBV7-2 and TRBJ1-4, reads GAGVSQSPSNKVTEKGKDVELRCDPISGHTALYWYRQSLGQGLEFLIYFQGNSAPDKSGLPSDRFSAERTGGSVSTLTIQRTQQEDSAVYLCASSLGTGYNEKLFFGSGTQLSVL.

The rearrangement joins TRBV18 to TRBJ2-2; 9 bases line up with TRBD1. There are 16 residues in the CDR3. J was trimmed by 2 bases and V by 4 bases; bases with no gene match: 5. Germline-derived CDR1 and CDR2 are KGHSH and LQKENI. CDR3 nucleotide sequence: TGTGCCAGCTCACGGATAACAGGGGGCAACACCGGGGAGCTGTTTTTT. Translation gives CASSRITGGNTGELFF.

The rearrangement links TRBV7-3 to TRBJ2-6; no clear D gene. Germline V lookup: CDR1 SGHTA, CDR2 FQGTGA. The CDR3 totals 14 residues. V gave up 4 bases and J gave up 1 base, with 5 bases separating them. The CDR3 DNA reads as TGTGCCAGCAGCTCGAAATCTGGGGCCAACGTCCTGACTTTC. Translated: CASSSKSGANVLTF.

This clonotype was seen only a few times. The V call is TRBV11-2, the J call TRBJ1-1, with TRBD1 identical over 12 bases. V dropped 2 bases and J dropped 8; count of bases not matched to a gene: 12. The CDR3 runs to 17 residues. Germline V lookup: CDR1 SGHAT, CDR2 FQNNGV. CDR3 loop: CASSLSRDRGRDGEAFF. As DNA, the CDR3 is TGTGCCAGCAGCTTATCCCGGGACAGGGGGCGGGATGGGGAAGCTTTCTTT.

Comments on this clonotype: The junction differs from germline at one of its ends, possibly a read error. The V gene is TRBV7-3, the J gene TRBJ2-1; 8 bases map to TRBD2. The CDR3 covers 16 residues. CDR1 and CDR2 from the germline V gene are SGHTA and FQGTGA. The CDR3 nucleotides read TGTGCCAGCAGCATAACGTTCGGGGGGGCGTACAATGAGCAGTTCTTC. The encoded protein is CASSITFGGAYNEQFF.

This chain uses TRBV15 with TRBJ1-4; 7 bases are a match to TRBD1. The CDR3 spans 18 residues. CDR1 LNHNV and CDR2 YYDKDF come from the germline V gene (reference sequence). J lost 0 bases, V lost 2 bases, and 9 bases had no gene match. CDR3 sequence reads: CATSRRGTAHATNEKLFF. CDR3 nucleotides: TGTGCCACCAGCAGACGAGGGACAGCCCATGCAACTAATGAAAAACTGTTTTTT.

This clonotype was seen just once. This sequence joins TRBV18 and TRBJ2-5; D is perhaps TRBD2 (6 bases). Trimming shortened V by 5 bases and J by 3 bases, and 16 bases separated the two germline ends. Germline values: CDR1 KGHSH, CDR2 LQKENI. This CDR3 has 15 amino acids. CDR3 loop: CASSSLALPEETQYF. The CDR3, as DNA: TGTGCCAGCTCATCCCTAGCGTTACCTGAAGAGACCCAGTACTTC.

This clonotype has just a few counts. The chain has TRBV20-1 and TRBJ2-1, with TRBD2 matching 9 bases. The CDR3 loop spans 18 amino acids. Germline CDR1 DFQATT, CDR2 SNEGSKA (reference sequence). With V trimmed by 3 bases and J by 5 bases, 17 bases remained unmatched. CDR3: CSASTWGKREAQDNEQFF. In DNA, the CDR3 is TGCAGTGCTAGCACGTGGGGGAAGCGGGAGGCGCAGGACAATGAGCAGTTCTTC.

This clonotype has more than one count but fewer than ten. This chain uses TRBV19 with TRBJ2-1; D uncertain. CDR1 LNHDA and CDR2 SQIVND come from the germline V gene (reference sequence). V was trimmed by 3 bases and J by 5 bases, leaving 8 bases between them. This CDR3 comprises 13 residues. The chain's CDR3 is CASSMFGNNEQFF. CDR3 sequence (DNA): TGTGCCAGTAGTATGTTTGGCAACAATGAGCAGTTCTTC.

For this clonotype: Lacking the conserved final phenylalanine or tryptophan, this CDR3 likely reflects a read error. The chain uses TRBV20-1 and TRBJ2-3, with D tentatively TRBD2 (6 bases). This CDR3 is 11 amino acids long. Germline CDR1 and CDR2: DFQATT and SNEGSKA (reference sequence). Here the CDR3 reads CSQKAGDTQYL. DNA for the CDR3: TGCAGCCAAAAAGCGGGAGATACGCAGTATTTA.

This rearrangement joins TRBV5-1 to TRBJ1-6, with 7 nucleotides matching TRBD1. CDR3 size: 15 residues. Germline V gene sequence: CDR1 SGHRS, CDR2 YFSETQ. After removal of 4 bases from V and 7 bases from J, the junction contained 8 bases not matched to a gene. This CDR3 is CASSPWTGENSPLHF. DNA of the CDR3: TGCGCCAGCAGCCCCTGGACAGGCGAAAATTCACCCCTCCACTTT.

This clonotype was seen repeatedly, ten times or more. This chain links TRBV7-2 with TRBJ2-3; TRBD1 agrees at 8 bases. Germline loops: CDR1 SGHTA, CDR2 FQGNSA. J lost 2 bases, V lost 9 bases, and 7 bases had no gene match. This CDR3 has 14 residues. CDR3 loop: CASQDRAYTDTQYF. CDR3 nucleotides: TGTGCCAGTCAGGACAGGGCCTACACAGATACGCAGTATTTT.

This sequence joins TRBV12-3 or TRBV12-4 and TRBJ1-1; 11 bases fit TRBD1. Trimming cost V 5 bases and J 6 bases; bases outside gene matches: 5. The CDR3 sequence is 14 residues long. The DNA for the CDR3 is TGTGCCAGCAGTCTAGGGACAGGGGGGTCTGAAGCTTTCTTT. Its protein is CASSLGTGGSEAFF.

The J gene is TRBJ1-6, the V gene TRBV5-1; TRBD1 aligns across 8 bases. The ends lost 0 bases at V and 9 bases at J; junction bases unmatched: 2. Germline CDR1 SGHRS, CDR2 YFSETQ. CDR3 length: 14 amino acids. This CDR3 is CASSLAGGGSPLHF. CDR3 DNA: TGCGCCAGCAGCTTGGCAGGGGGCGGTTCACCCCTCCACTTT.

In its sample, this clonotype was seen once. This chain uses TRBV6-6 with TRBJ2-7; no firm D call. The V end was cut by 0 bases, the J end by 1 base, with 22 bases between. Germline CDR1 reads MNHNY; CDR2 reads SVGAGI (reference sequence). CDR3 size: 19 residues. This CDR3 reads CASSYSYTGKSFGSYEQYF. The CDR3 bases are TGTGCCAGCAGTTACTCCTATACGGGTAAAAGTTTCGGTTCCTACGAGCAGTACTTC.

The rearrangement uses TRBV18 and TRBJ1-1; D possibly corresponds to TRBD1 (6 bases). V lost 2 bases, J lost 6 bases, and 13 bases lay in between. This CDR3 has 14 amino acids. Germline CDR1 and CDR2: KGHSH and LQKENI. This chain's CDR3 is CASSPTRQGSEAFF. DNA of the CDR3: TGTGCCAGCTCACCAACGCGCCAGGGGTCTGAAGCTTTCTTT.

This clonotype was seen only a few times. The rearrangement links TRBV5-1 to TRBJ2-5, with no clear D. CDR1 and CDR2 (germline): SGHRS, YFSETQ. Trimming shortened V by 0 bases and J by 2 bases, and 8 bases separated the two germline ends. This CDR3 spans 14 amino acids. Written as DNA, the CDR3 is TGCGCCAGCAGCTTGGACACGCCTCAAGAGACCCAGTACTTC. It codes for CASSLDTPQETQYF. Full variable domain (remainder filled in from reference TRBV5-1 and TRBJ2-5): KAGVTQTPRYLIKTRGQQVTLSCSPISGHRSVSWYQQTPGQGLQFLFEYFSETQRNKGNFPGRFSGRQFSNSRSEMNVSTLELGDSALYLCASSLDTPQETQYFGPGTRLLVL.